This T cell receptor beta chain was sequenced in a study of cytomegalovirus exposure and HLA in healthy donors. Study background: Early released data comprised about 85 million unique TCRs from HLA-typed donors.

The PCR used 60 Vbeta and 13 Jbeta primers. Only in-frame clones appear in the TCRdb table, and some are missing; sequencing was by immunoSEQ multiplex PCR. The repertoire holds roughly 160,000 clones, with 60% to 80% as singletons. The CDR3 is 15 residues long. V lost 3 bases and J lost 1, with 10 bases in between. Germline-derived CDR1 and CDR2 are MDHEN and SYDVKM. The chain uses TRBV28 and TRBJ2-4, with D perhaps TRBD1 (5 bases). The sample was PBMCs. The clonotype was recovered from a woman aged 40 to 49 in good health and CMV-seropositive. CDR3 protein: CASSFQGAAKNIQYF. The CDR3 DNA sequence: TGTGCCAGCAGTTTCCAGGGTGCGGCCAAAAACATTCAGTACTTC.